The clone carrying this T cell receptor (beta chain) was recorded only once. Its antigen remains unidentified. The data derive from a study of OX40 agonist ivuxolimab in advanced cancers. Study in general: Treatment received earlier with anti-PD-1, anti-PD-L1 or anti-CTLA-4 agents was allowed, and 40% had some. One hepatocellular carcinoma and a couple of cutaneous melanoma patients partially responded.

Study outcomes and limitations: Still undetermined is the antigen specificity of the expanded peripheral T cells.

Sequencing was performed with immunoSEQ multiplex PCR; in TCRdb, only in-frame clones are kept and a portion is missing. Counted here are roughly 79,000 clones, roughly 90% occurring once; the ten biggest clones make up approximately 0.5%. CDR1 is SGHTA and CDR2 is FQGNSA in the germline V gene. V shed 2 bases and J shed 2 bases, with 16 bases lying between them. The CDR3 is made up of 16 amino acids. The sequencing here drew on CD4+ or CD8+ T cells sorted from blood, taken in a trial of the OX40 agonist ivuxolimab. This clonotype was obtained from an adult with an advanced solid tumor such as melanoma, head and neck, liver or kidney cancer. V gene TRBV7-2 combines with J gene TRBJ2-7; D perhaps matches TRBD2 (6 bases). The CDR3 protein is CASSLSGVQGTYEQYF. CDR3 nucleotide sequence: TGTGCCAGCAGCTTATCGGGGGTTCAGGGAACCTACGAGCAGTACTTC.